The next 8 T cell receptor beta chains were all read from a single sample in a study of control samples from healthy donors and cancer patients. Clones were read by immunoSEQ multiplex PCR, and TCRdb kept only the in-frame ones, dropping some. This table has approximately 150,000 clones, roughly 92% appearing once. The specimen sequenced was blood. The origin of the receptors is a woman between 18 and 30 years old in good health.

This clone has just one count. This chain links TRBV11-2 with TRBJ1-2; 7 bases match TRBD1. The V and J ends lost 5 bases and 1 base, in that order; junction bases with no gene match: 13. The CDR3 length is 17 residues. Germline V gives CDR1 SGHAT, CDR2 FQNNGV. CDR3 sequence reads: CASSRRDSSLDNYGYTF. As DNA, the CDR3 is TGTGCCAGCAGCCGTCGGGACAGCTCCTTAGATAACTATGGCTACACCTTC.

The chain recombines TRBV3-1 (or the pseudogene TRBV3-2) with TRBJ1-2; 9 nucleotides match TRBD1. CDR1 is LGHDT and CDR2 is YNNKEL in the germline V gene (reference sequence). Trimming took 3 bases from V and 4 from J; bases not matched to a gene: 15. The CDR3 is made up of 18 amino acids. The CDR3 nucleotides read TGTGCCAGCAGCCAGGCCGGGACAGGGTTTTTCGGTGCCTATGGCTACACCTTC. It codes for CASSQAGTGFFGAYGYTF.

The gene calls are TRBV28 and TRBJ1-1; D perhaps matches TRBD1 (6 bases). CDR3 length: 17 residues. Germline CDR1 is MDHEN and CDR2 is SYDVKM. Trimming cost V 4 bases and J 0 bases, with 18 bases left between them. CDR3 coding DNA: TGTGCCAGCAGTTCCATTCGTGGGGGGGCCGTGAACACTGAAGCTTTCTTT. Encoded protein: CASSSIRGGAVNTEAFF.

The V gene is TRBV9, the J gene TRBJ1-6; D ambiguous. This CDR3 comprises 15 residues. Trimming shortened V by 0 bases and J by 7 bases, and 11 bases separated the two germline ends. Germline lookup yields CDR1 SGDLS and CDR2 YYNGEE. The CDR3: CASSVGPGSNSPLHF. The DNA for the CDR3 is TGTGCCAGCAGCGTAGGCCCAGGTTCCAATTCACCCCTCCACTTT.

The rearrangement uses TRBV6-1 and TRBJ1-6, with 10 bases fitting TRBD1. CDR3 size: 18 residues. CDR1 and CDR2 (germline): MNHNS, SASEGT. V lost 4 bases, J lost 0 bases, and 6 bases stayed unmatched. In DNA form, the CDR3 reads TGTGCCAGCAGTGGACCGGGACAGGGGAGCTCCTATAATTCACCCCTCCACTTT. This gives the protein CASSGPGQGSSYNSPLHF.

The rearrangement joins TRBV5-1 to TRBJ1-2, with 7 bases aligning to TRBD1. CDR3 length: 15 amino acids. V lost 4 bases to trimming and J lost 4 bases; unmatched junction nucleotides: 10. Germline V gives CDR1 SGHRS, CDR2 YFSETQ. The CDR3 region is CASSPSTGNTYGYTF. In DNA form, the CDR3 reads TGCGCCAGCAGCCCGTCGACAGGGAATACCTATGGCTACACCTTC.

This clone was counted between two and nine times. The chain recombines TRBV28 with TRBJ2-7, with D unclear. CDR3 length: 11 residues. Between the trimmed V and J ends, which lost 3 bases and 6 bases, there was a span of 6 bases. Germline loops: CDR1 MDHEN, CDR2 SYDVKM. The chain's CDR3 is CASSLVAEQYF. As DNA, the CDR3 is TGTGCCAGCAGTTTGGTCGCCGAGCAGTACTTC.

The rearrangement links TRBV24-1 to TRBJ2-6; D gene ambiguous. Deletions cut 5 bases from V and 0 bases from J, with 7 bases between. Per the germline V gene, CDR1 is KGHDR and CDR2 is SFDVKD. CDR3 size: 15 residues. This CDR3 reads CATSGQNSGANVLTF. CDR3 nucleotide sequence: TGTGCCACCAGTGGTCAGAACTCTGGGGCCAACGTCCTGACTTTC.